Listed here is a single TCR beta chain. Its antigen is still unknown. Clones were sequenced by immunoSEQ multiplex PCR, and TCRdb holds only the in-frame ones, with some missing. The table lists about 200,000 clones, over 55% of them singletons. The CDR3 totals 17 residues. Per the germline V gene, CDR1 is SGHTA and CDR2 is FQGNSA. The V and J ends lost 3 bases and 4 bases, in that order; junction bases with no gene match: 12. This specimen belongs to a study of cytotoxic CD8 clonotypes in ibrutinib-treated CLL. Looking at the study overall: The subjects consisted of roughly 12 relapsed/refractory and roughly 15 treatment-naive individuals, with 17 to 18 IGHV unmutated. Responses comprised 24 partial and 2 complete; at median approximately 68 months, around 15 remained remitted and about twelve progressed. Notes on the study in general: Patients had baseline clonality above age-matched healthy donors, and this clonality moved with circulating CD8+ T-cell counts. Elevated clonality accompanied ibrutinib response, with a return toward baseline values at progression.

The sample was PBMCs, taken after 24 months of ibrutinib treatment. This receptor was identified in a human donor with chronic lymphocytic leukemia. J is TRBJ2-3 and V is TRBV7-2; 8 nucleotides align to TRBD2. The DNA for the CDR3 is TGTGCCAGCAGCTTTCAAATCGGGAGGGGTGTAGCAGATACGCAGTATTTT. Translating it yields CASSFQIGRGVADTQYF. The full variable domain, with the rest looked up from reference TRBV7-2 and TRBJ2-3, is GAGVSQSPSNKVTEKGKDVELRCDPISGHTALYWYRQSLGQGLEFLIYFQGNSAPDKSGLPSDRFSAERTGGSVSTLTIQRTQQEDSAVYLCASSFQIGRGVADTQYFGPGTRLTVL.